The TCR beta chain described here comes from a study of T cells in localized non-small cell lung cancer. TCRdb keeps only in-frame clones here, not all; method: immunoSEQ multiplex PCR. In the table there are tens of thousands of clones, 75% to 85% of which are singletons. Germline V CDR1 and CDR2: MGHDK, SYGVNS. The CDR3 totals 13 residues. V lost 1 base, J lost 2 bases, and 6 bases lay in between. The table lists this clone with a count of one. The source was PBMCs, collected before any cancer treatment. The TCR sequence derives from a man aged 35 to 69 with stage II lung adenocarcinoma. The chain has TRBV25-1 and TRBJ2-7, with D uncertain. This CDR3 reads CASSELWAYEQYF. Here the CDR3 DNA reads TGTGCCAGCAGTGAATTATGGGCCTACGAGCAGTACTTC.